The sample holds many counts of the clone carrying this T cell receptor beta chain. Antigen specificity is unknown. The time point: persistent/refractory GD, antithyroid drugs over 5 years with positive TRAb. Generation of the TCR library employed RNA extracted from PBMCs. Investigators report Graves' disease was diagnosed under American Thyroid Association guidelines. The sample belongs to a study of regulatory T cells in long-lasting Graves disease. Study results and caveats: Persistent disease preferred TRBV28, TRBJ1-2 and TRBJ2-5; new disease, TRBV20-1 and TRBJ2-1. Persistent patients had a count of shared public clonotypes (approximately 3,000) that exceeded that of new patients (almost 1,000).

Assembly of TCR beta libraries relied on iRepertoire HTBI primers together with Arm-PCR of CDR3 regions. MiXCR was run by TCRdb on the multiplex PCR reads, yielding one entry per CDR3 protein. The table lists a few hundred thousand distinct CDR3 sequences, around 20% of them singletons, with roughly a quarter in the top ten. Germline loops: CDR1 SGHRS, CDR2 YFSETQ. V dropped 0 bases and J dropped 5; count of bases not matched to a gene: 11. CDR3 length: 17 amino acids. The sample consisted of peripheral blood mononuclear cells (PBMCs), taken when the disease was refractory, from a patient treated with antithyroid drugs. This chain links TRBV5-1 with TRBJ1-1, with 9 bases that match TRBD1. This TCR was sampled from a female donor with Graves disease. CDR3: CASSLVGQGSQGTEAFF. CDR3 bases: TGCGCCAGCAGCTTGGTGGGACAGGGCTCTCAGGGGACTGAAGCTTTCTTT.